Each of the 23 T cell receptor beta chains below was sequenced from the same sample in a study of PD-1 blockade in classical Hodgkin lymphoma. The repertoire was sequenced with immunoSEQ multiplex PCR; TCRdb's copy has only in-frame clones and lacks some. The sample yields tens of thousands of clones, over 75% seen once. All patients relapsed after autologous stem cell transplantation, and brentuximab vedotin exposure varied. The sample was peripheral blood mononuclear cells (PBMCs), taken at baseline. These receptors were taken from a human donor with classical Hodgkin lymphoma.

The V call is TRBV7-8, the J call TRBJ2-2; D unresolved. Germline V gene lookup returns CDR1 SGHVS and CDR2 FQNEAQ. V shed 6 bases and J shed 0 bases, with 8 bases lying between them. This CDR3 comprises 14 residues. This CDR3 reads CASRLETNTGELFF. The CDR3 coding sequence is TGTGCCAGCAGGCTTGAAACGAACACCGGGGAGCTGTTTTTT.

V and J are TRBV7-8 and TRBJ1-6, with TRBD1 matching 7 bases. V dropped 5 bases and J dropped 11; count of bases not matched to a gene: 12. This CDR3 contains 15 residues. Germline CDR1 SGHVS, CDR2 FQNEAQ. As DNA, the CDR3 is TGTGCCAGCAGCCCGACAGGGATGGTTGAGGCACCCCTCCACTTT. Translated: CASSPTGMVEAPLHF.

V gene TRBV21-1 combines with J gene TRBJ2-7; TRBD2 reflects the table's D call only, with no check against the DNA. TRBV21-1 constitutes a pseudogene. The CDR3 totals 16 residues. CDR3 in DNA: TGTGCCAGCAGCAAAGAGACTAGCGGGGGAAATTACGAGCAGTACTTC. Translating it yields CASSKETSGGNYEQYF.

The V gene is TRBV5-1, the J gene TRBJ2-1, with 8 bases fitting TRBD1. In germline, CDR1 is SGHRS, CDR2 YFSETQ. The trim removed 4 bases at V and 3 bases at J, leaving 9 bases unmatched. The CDR3 spans 16 residues. The chain's CDR3 is CASSRGQGGGYNEQFF. The CDR3 coding sequence is TGCGCCAGCAGCAGAGGACAGGGAGGCGGCTACAATGAGCAGTTCTTC.

The chain couples TRBV7-2 to TRBJ2-1; the match to TRBD2 covers 8 bases. With V trimmed by 5 bases and J by 4 bases, 13 bases remained unmatched. The CDR3 runs 17 residues. CDR1 SGHTA and CDR2 FQGNSA come from the germline V gene. The CDR3 reads CASSRSPSGRLYNEQFF. The CDR3, as DNA: TGTGCCAGCAGCCGAAGCCCTAGCGGGCGCCTGTACAATGAGCAGTTCTTC.

The chain joins TRBV10-3 to TRBJ1-6; 7 bases align to TRBD1. Germline assignment: CDR1 ENHRY and CDR2 SYGVKD. This CDR3 is built from 13 residues. V trimming: 10 bases; J trimming: 7 bases; junction bases outside the gene matches: 7. The CDR3 DNA reads TGTGCCACTAACCGGGACAGCAATTCACCCCTCCACTTT. Its protein product is CATNRDSNSPLHF.

The V gene is TRBV19, the J gene TRBJ1-5; TRBD1 agrees at 8 bases. Trimming took 10 bases from V and 7 from J; bases not matched to a gene: 15. CDR3 length equals 15 residues. The germline CDR1 and CDR2 sequences are LNHDA and SQIVND (reference sequence). CDR3 amino acids: CATRRYNDRGQPQHF. In DNA form, the CDR3 reads TGTGCCACCCGACGATACAACGACAGGGGCCAGCCCCAGCATTTT.

CDR3 in amino acids: CASSLSGPIQETQYF. CDR3 bases: TGTGCCAGCAGCTTAAGTGGGCCTATCCAAGAGACCCAGTACTTC. The V call is TRBV7-2, the J call TRBJ2-5; no clear D gene. The V gene's germline CDR1 is SGHTA and CDR2 FQGNSA. With 2 bases removed from V and 1 base from J, the gap between germline ends came to 11 bases. The CDR3 loop spans 15 amino acids.

In its sample, this clone was seen a few times. V is TRBV14 and J is TRBJ2-7; unclear D gene. The CDR3 runs to 11 residues. Trimming took off 2 bases at V and 3 bases at J, with 2 bases between the two ends. The germline gives CDR1 SGHDN, CDR2 FVKESK. The CDR3, as DNA: TGTGCCAGCAGCCAACACTACGAGCAGTACTTC. Protein sequence: CASSQHYEQYF.

The chain uses TRBV5-1 and TRBJ1-4; 7 bases match TRBD1. The CDR3 has 15 amino acids. The germline CDR1 and CDR2 sequences are SGHRS and YFSETQ. V trimming: 3 bases; J trimming: 5 bases; junction bases outside the gene matches: 7. The CDR3 DNA follows: TGCGCCAGCAGCTCACGGACAGGAGAAAATGAAAAACTGTTTTTT. Translated: CASSSRTGENEKLFF.

The chain carries TRBV5-1 and TRBJ2-3; no firm D call. Trimming removed 2 bases from V and 4 bases from J, with 11 bases in between. Germline lookup yields CDR1 SGHRS and CDR2 YFSETQ. The length of the CDR3 is 14 residues. The CDR3 protein is CASSFDGDADTQYF. Written as DNA, the CDR3 is TGCGCCAGCAGCTTCGATGGAGACGCAGATACGCAGTATTTT.

The chain is built from TRBV4-1 and TRBJ2-2; 8 bases match TRBD1. Germline CDR1 and CDR2: MGHRA and YSYEKL. Germline trimming cut 1 base from V and 4 bases from J; bases unmatched to any gene: 2. The CDR3 has 15 amino acids. The CDR3 spells CASSQGGQVTGELFF. The CDR3 DNA sequence: TGCGCCAGCAGCCAAGGGGGACAGGTCACCGGGGAGCTGTTTTTT.

In nucleotides, the CDR3 is TGTGCCAGCAGCTCCTCGGGGGGCCCTAATGAAAAACTGTTTTTT. Translated: CASSSSGGPNEKLFF. The chain links TRBV7-9 to TRBJ1-4; possibly TRBD1 for D (6 bases). The V gene's germline CDR1 is SEHNR and CDR2 FQNEAQ (reference sequence). The CDR3 sequence is 15 residues long. Trimming removed 4 bases from V and 3 bases from J, with 12 bases in between. Full variable domain (outside the CDR3, taken from reference TRBV7-9 and TRBJ1-4): DTGVSQNPRHKITKRGQNVTFRCDPISEHNRLYWYRQTLGQGPEFLTYFQNEAQLEKSRLLSDRFSAERPKGSFSTLEIQRTEQGDSAMYLCASSSSGGPNEKLFFGSGTQLSVL.

This clone was detected a few times. CDR3 amino acids: CASSLEENTQYF. The CDR3 DNA sequence: TGTGCCAGCAGCTTAGAGGAAAATACGCAGTATTTT. The J gene is TRBJ2-3, the V gene TRBV11-3; D gene uncertain. The germline V gene has CDR1 SGHNT and CDR2 YENEEA. V shed 0 bases and J shed 7 bases, with 5 bases lying between them. CDR3 length: 12 amino acids.

This clone was counted between two and nine times. The chain links TRBV2 to TRBJ2-5; D is possibly TRBD2 (6 bases). CDR3 length: 13 residues. Germline V gene sequence: CDR1 SNHLY, CDR2 FYNNEI. V lost 7 bases and J 0 bases, leaving 9 bases between the germline ends. For the CDR3, the DNA is TGTGCCAGCAACCCGGGGGACCAAGAGACCCAGTACTTC. It yields the protein CASNPGDQETQYF.

This chain joins TRBV29-1 and TRBJ1-1; D perhaps matches TRBD1 (6 bases). The ends were cut back, 6 bases at V and 1 base at J, with 12 bases in the middle. CDR3 size: 13 residues. Germline-derived CDR1 and CDR2 are SQVTM and ANQGSEA. The CDR3 protein is CSVYRVENTEAFF. DNA for the CDR3: TGCAGCGTCTACAGGGTAGAGAACACTGAAGCTTTCTTT.

The J gene is TRBJ2-7, the V gene TRBV19, with no clear D. The germline CDR1 and CDR2 sequences are LNHDA and SQIVND (reference sequence). The CDR3 runs 13 residues. Trimming pared 6 bases from V and 1 base from J, leaving 10 bases between. The chain's CDR3 is CASSTDGSYEQYF. DNA for the CDR3: TGTGCCAGTAGCACGGACGGTTCCTACGAGCAGTACTTC.

This clone has a handful of counts. The genes are TRBV2 and TRBJ1-1, with TRBD1 as a possible D gene (5 bases). The CDR3 runs to 15 residues. V shed 9 bases and J shed 1 base, with 18 bases lying between them. Germline V gene sequence: CDR1 SNHLY, CDR2 FYNNEI. The CDR3 spells CASRKQATQNTEAFF. In nucleotides, the CDR3 is TGTGCCAGTAGAAAACAGGCCACACAGAACACTGAAGCTTTCTTT.

The chain combines TRBV10-3 with TRBJ1-1, with D possibly being TRBD1 (5 bases). Germline-derived CDR1 and CDR2 are ENHRY and SYGVKD. The CDR3 covers 15 residues. The ends were cut back, 3 bases at V and 8 bases at J, with 19 bases in the middle. CDR3 bases: TGTGCCATCAGTGACCCTGGGCGGCAGCCAGGGGAAGCTTTCTTT. It is translated as CAISDPGRQPGEAFF.

The rearrangement joins TRBV7-2 to TRBJ1-5; D is perhaps TRBD1 (6 bases). This CDR3 contains 15 residues. In germline, CDR1 is SGHTA, CDR2 FQGNSA. Trimming pared 1 base from V and 6 bases from J, leaving 13 bases between. CDR3 in DNA: TGTGCCAGCAGCTTAGAAGGGGGGATTGGTCAGCCCCAGCATTTT. This codes for CASSLEGGIGQPQHF.

The rearrangement links TRBV5-1 to TRBJ2-1; a possible D gene is TRBD2 (6 bases). V lost 4 bases and J lost 0, with 14 bases in between. From germline, CDR1 is SGHRS and CDR2 YFSETQ. The CDR3 length is 16 residues. Written as DNA, the CDR3 is TGCGCCAGCAGCCCATCCTCCGGGAGCTCCTACAATGAGCAGTTCTTC. Translation: CASSPSSGSSYNEQFF.

The chain couples TRBV6-6 to TRBJ2-3; 9 nucleotides line up with TRBD1. V lost 6 bases and J lost 1; bases outside the gene matches: 5. The CDR3 sequence is 15 residues long. Looked up from germline, CDR1 is MNHNY and CDR2 is SVGAGI (reference sequence). CDR3 amino acids: CASRETGGGTDTQYF. CDR3 in DNA: TGTGCCAGCAGAGAAACAGGGGGCGGCACAGATACGCAGTATTTT.

V and J are TRBV25-1 and TRBJ1-6; no definite D call. The germline V gene encodes CDR1 MGHDK and CDR2 SYGVNS. This CDR3 is 15 amino acids long. V was trimmed by 5 bases and J by 5 bases, leaving 13 bases between them. CDR3 in amino acids: CASSSLAWDNSPLHF. DNA for the CDR3: TGTGCCAGCAGTTCCCTGGCCTGGGATAATTCACCCCTCCACTTT. The full variable domain, completed using reference TRBV25-1 and TRBJ1-6, is EADIYQTPRYLVIGTGKKITLECSQTMGHDKMYWYQQDPGMELHLIHYSYGVNSTEKGDLSSESTVSRIRTEHFPLTLESARPSHTSQYLCASSSLAWDNSPLHFGNGTRLTVT.